This T cell receptor beta chain appears in the sequencing data of a study of PD-1 blockade in classical Hodgkin lymphoma. At the level of the study: With a 2-week interval, patients received intravenous nivolumab at 3 mg/kg. Study observations and caveats: The CD4+ diversity rise by C4D1 was clearest in complete responders. Why the repertoires differ is still unclear, perhaps disease activity or prior therapy. Reported baseline diversity: healthy donors highest, relapsed/refractory patients lowest.

Libraries were prepared by immunoSEQ multiplex PCR; TCRdb keeps only in-frame clonotypes and omits some of them. The table lists roughly 50,000 clones, about 90% of them singletons. The time point: cycle 4 day 1 (C4D1), after about 6 weeks of nivolumab. All the patients suffered relapse after autologous stem cell transplantation, and brentuximab vedotin exposure differed. A word on this clone: What it recognizes is unknown.

Trimming took off 2 bases at V and 1 base at J, with 12 bases between the two ends. The CDR3 spans 16 residues. Germline CDR1 and CDR2: MNHNS and SASEGT. The sequence came from a human donor with classical Hodgkin lymphoma. Here the sequenced sample was peripheral blood mononuclear cells (PBMCs), taken before the fourth cycle of nivolumab. V usage is TRBV6-1 and J usage is TRBJ1-5; D is unresolved. The CDR3 bases are TGTGCCAGCAGTGAAACCCCCAAAGGCAGCAATCAGCCCCAGCATTTT. Amino acids: CASSETPKGSNQPQHF.